This T cell receptor (beta chain) is drawn from a study of neurological immune-mediated disorders (dated by TCRdb to the late 2010s). A note on the overall study: The study compared peripheral blood TCR-beta repertoires of HTLV-I-associated myelopathy (HAM/TSP) patients, multiple sclerosis patients and healthy controls using UMI-based sequencing. Longitudinal samples, technical triplicates and paired sorted CD4+ and CD8+ T-cell subsets, alongside PBMC samples, were included among the approximately 99 TCR-beta libraries. Technical triplicate libraries were sequenced to precisely calculate the variability in frequency of each individual clone. The cohort comprised about 68 subjects: 15 or so HAM/TSP patients, 35 or so multiple sclerosis patients and around 20 healthy controls. Broad study findings and their caveats: Expanded clones from different subjects shared no identical CDR3 amino acid sequences, which suggests that TCR-beta repertoires were private in all groups. TCR clonal expansion was highest in HAM/TSP patients and lowest in MS patients, with MS patients falling below even healthy controls.

As concerns this clonotype: What this receptor recognizes is not known. The input lacks base qualities; no much larger clone sits a single base away.

In light of the paper, this sample's time point label describes: technical triplicate 1. For unsorted PBMC libraries, 2 million PBMCs were used after storage in RNAlater at -80 degrees C until RNA extraction. Peripheral blood was subjected to Ficoll-Hypaque density gradient centrifugation to isolate PBMCs, which were then cryopreserved in liquid nitrogen. To synthesize cDNA, template-switch 5'RACE was performed with a primer carrying a 10-nucleotide random unique molecular identifier so that each TCR transcript was tagged. Each sequencing run produced over 180 million TCR-beta sequences covering 15-18 subjects. The RNeasy kit was used to extract total RNA. TCR-beta VDJ regions were amplified with primers for the TCR constant region and the 5'RACE anchor, using the KAPA Real-time Library Amplification kit. Sample indexes and Illumina adaptors were added in a first PCR, and a second PCR then increased library yield. The roughly 650 bp TCR product was size-selected on a 2% E-gel SizeSelection system after Ampure bead purification. Before pooling, library quality was checked on a Bioanalyzer, concentration was measured with Qubit, and libraries were quantified with the Kapa Library Quantification kit. Libraries were sequenced paired-end 2 x 150 bp on an Illumina HiSeq 2500. To increase sequence diversity, about 25-31% phiX was spiked into each library pool. In the source study's methods: Quality-filtered reads were processed with the UMI-based MiGEC pipeline, and over 75% of raw TCR sequences were removed by the MiGEC pipeline during error correction. VDJ genes were aligned to IMGT germline references, and each clonotype was defined by a unique CDR3 amino acid sequence together with V-J genes. Clonal expansion, Shannon diversity and CDR3 relatedness (CalcPairwiseDistances, ClusterSamples) were evaluated with VDJtools, and phylogenetic trees were built with CLCbio workbench. A clone was classed as expanded if it had 8 or more unique UMIs, a cutoff based on coefficient-of-variation modelling across technical triplicates. TCRdb reran the public reads through fastp at Q25 and MiXCR, keeping productive beta chains. Rows with a matching CDR3 protein are joined into one entry that keeps the most common DNA and genes. It is TCRdb's table, rather than the study itself, that gives the V and J calls and clone size. The sample table shows 30,000 to 40,000 distinct CDR3 sequences, and around 10% are seen once. Clones ranked in the top ten supply around 3.9% of the sample.

Sequences were obtained from PBMCs. This sequence originates from a man aged 60 to 75 with HTLV-1-associated myelopathy (HAM/TSP).

The CDR3 reads as follows: CASSPQFVPTYEQYF. The bases read TGTGCCAGCAGCCCGCAATTTGTCCCTACCTACGAGCAGTACTTC. The rearrangement joined TRBV3-1 to TRBJ2-7, with the D gene call left open. V was cut back by 4 bases and J by 2 bases, leaving a gap of 15 bases between them. The CDR3 has 15 amino acids, counting the end cysteine and phenylalanine. The DNA shown is the 45-base CDR3, in frame from base 1. CDR1 and CDR2, looked up from the germline V gene (reference sequence), are LGHDT and YNNKEL.